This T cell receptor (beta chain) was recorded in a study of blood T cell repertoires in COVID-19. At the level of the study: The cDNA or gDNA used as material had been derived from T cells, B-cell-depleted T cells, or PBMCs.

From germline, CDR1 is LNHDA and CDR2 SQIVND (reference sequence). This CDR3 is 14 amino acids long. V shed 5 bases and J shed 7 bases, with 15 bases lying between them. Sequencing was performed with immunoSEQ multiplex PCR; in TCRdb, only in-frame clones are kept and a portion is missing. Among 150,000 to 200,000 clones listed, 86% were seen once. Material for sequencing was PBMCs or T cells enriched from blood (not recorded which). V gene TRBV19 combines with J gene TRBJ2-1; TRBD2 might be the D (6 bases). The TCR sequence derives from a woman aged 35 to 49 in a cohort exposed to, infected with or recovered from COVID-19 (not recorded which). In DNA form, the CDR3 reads TGTGCCAGTAGTGTCCGGGACTGGGGTAATGAGCAGTTCTTC. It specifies CASSVRDWGNEQFF.